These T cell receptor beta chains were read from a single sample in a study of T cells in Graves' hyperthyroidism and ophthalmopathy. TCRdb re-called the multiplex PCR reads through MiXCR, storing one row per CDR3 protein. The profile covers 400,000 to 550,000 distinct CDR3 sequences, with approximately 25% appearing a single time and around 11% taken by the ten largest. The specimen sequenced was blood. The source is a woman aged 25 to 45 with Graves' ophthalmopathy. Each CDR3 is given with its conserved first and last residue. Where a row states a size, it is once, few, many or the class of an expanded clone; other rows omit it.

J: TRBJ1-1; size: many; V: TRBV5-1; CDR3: CASSPREARGAFF
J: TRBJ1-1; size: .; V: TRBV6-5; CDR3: CASSYGQIGNTEAFF
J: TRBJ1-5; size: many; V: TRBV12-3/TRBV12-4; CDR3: CASSLRTGLNFYQPQHF
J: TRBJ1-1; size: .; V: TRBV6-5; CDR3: CASVELMNTEAFF
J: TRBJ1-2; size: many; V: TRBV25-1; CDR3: CASSAFRDTYGYTF
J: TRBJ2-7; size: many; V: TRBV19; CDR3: CASSPRDIYEQYF
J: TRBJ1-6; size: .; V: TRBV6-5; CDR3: CASSYSTGDSSPLHF
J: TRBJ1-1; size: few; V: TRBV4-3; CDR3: CASSQVGVNTEAFF
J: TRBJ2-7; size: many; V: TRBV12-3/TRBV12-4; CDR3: CASTTLGAHYEQYF
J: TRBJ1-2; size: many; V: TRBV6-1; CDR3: CASSGQTTEYYGYTF
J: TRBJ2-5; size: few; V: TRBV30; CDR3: CAWATGLRETQYF
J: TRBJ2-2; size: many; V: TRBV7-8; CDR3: CASSLGTSNTGELFF
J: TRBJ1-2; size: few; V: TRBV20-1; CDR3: CSARELSWGGLGGYTF